Sequencing of this T cell receptor beta chain was carried out in a study of OX40 agonist ivuxolimab in advanced cancers. Study in general: The treatment was a fully human IgG2 OX40 agonist, ivuxolimab. People in dose escalation had one of these cancers: hepatocellular carcinoma, melanoma, renal cell or head and neck cancer.

Germline-derived CDR1 and CDR2 are SGHAT and FQNNGV. The CDR3 has 16 residues. V was trimmed by 6 bases and J by 1 base, leaving 16 bases between them. Some clones are missing from TCRdb's copy, which holds only in-frame ones; the method was immunoSEQ multiplex PCR. The sample contains approximately 80,000 clones, around 90% of which appear only once. Baseline, cycle 4 day 1, and cycle 7 day 1 were the blood sampling points. The sequencing used CD4+ or CD8+ T cells sorted from blood, collected in a trial of the OX40 agonist ivuxolimab. The sequence was collected from an adult with an advanced solid tumor such as melanoma, head and neck, liver or kidney cancer. The chain joins TRBV11-2 to TRBJ1-3, with TRBD1 as a possible D gene (6 bases). CDR3 in amino acids: CASSFTDSVSGNTIYF. The CDR3 DNA follows: TGTGCCAGCAGTTTTACGGACAGCGTTTCTGGAAACACCATATATTTT. The full variable domain, with the rest looked up from reference TRBV11-2 and TRBJ1-3, is EAGVAQSPRYKIIEKRQSVAFWCNPISGHATLYWYQQILGQGPKLLIQFQNNGVVDDSQLPKDRFSAERLKGVDSTLKIQPAKLEDSAVYLCASSFTDSVSGNTIYFGEGSWLTVV.